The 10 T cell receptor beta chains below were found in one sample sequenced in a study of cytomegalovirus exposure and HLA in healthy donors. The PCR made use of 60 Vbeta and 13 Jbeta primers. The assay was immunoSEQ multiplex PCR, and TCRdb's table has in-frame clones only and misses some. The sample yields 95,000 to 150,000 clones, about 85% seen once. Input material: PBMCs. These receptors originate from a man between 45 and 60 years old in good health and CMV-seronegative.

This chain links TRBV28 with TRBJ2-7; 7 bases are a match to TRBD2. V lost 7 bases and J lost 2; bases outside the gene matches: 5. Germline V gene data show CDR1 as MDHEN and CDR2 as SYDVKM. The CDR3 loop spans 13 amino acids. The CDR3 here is CASTRGSPYEQYF. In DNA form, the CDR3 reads TGTGCCAGCACTCGCGGGAGTCCCTACGAGCAGTACTTC.

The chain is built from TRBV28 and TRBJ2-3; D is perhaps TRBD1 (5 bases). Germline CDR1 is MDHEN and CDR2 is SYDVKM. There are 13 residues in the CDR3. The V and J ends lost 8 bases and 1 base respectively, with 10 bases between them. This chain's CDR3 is CASQRGGTDTQYF. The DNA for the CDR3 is TGTGCCAGCCAAAGGGGTGGCACAGATACGCAGTATTTT.

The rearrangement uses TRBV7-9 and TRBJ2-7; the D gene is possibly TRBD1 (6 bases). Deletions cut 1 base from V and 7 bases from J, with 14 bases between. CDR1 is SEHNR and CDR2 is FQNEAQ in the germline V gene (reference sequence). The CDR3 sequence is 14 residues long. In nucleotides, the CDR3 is TGTGCCAGCAGCTTAGATCTACAGGGAAAGGAGCAGTACTTC. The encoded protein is CASSLDLQGKEQYF.

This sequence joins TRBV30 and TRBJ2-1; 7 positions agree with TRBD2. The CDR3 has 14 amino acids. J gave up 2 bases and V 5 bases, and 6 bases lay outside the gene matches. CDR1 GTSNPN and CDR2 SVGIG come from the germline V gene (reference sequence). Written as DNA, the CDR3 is TGTGCCTGGGGGCGGGGGAGCGCCTACAATGAGCAGTTCTTC. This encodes CAWGRGSAYNEQFF.

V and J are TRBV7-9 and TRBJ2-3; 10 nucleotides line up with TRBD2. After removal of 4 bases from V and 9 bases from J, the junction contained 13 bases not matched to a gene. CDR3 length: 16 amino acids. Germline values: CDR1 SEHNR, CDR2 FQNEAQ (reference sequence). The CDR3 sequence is CASSSGLAASKETQYF. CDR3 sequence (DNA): TGTGCCAGCAGCTCCGGACTAGCGGCGTCCAAAGAGACGCAGTATTTT.

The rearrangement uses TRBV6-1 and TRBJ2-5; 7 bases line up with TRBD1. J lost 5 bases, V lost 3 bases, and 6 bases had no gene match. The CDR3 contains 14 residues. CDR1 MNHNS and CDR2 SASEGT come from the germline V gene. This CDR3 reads CASSDGRGWETQYF. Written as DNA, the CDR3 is TGTGCCAGCAGTGACGGCAGGGGGTGGGAGACCCAGTACTTC.

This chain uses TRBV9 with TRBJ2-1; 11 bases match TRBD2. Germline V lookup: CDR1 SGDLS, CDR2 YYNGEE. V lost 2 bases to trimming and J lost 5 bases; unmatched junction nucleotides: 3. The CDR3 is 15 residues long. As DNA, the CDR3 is TGTGCCAGCAGCGTCACTAGCGGGAGAAACAATGAGCAGTTCTTC. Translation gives CASSVTSGRNNEQFF. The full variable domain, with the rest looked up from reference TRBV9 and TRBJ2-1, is DSGVTQTPKHLITATGQRVTLRCSPRSGDLSVYWYQQSLDQGLQFLIQYYNGEERAKGNILERFSAQQFPDLHSELNLSSLELGDSALYFCASSVTSGRNNEQFFGPGTRLTVL.

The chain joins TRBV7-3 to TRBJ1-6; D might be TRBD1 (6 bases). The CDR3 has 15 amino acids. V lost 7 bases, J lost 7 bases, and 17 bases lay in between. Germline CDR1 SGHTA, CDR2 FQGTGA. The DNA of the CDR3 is TGTGCCAGCAACCAAGTGGGGGCTCGGAATTCACCCCTCCACTTT. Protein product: CASNQVGARNSPLHF.

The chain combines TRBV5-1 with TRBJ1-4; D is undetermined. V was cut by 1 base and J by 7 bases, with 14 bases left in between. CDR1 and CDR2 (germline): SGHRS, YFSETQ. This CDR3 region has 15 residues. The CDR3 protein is CASSLMPLEAEKLFF. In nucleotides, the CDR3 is TGCGCCAGCAGCTTGATGCCCCTCGAAGCTGAAAAACTGTTTTTT.

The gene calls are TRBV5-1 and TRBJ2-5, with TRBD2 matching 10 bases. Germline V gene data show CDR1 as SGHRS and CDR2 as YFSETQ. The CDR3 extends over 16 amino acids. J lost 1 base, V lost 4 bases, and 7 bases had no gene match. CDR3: CASSEQSGRGQETQYF. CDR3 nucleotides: TGCGCCAGCAGCGAACAAAGCGGGAGGGGCCAAGAGACCCAGTACTTC.